This passage covers 15 T cell receptor beta chains from one sample sequenced in a study of CD8+ T cells in alopecia areata. Researchers gathered lesional scalp punch biopsies and peripheral blood from patients with alopecia areata. Extracted RNA was reverse transcribed, and the resulting cDNA served as sequencing template. The table came from immunoSEQ multiplex PCR; TCRdb's copy has only in-frame clones and leaves some out. The top ten hold 9% to 15% of the sample, which has over 15,000 clones, about three fifths seen once. What was sequenced was skin. The receptors were sampled from a human donor with alopecia areata.

CDR3 region: CASSWGQGGRTYEQYF. The CDR3 nucleotides are TGTGCCAGCAGTTGGGGACAGGGTGGAAGAACCTACGAGCAGTACTTC. The V call is TRBV6-6, the J call TRBJ2-7; 9 bases are a match to TRBD1. V trimming: 4 bases; J trimming: 2 bases; junction bases outside the gene matches: 9. Germline loops: CDR1 MNHNY, CDR2 SVGAGI (reference sequence). This CDR3 comprises 16 residues.

J is TRBJ2-7 and V is TRBV28; perhaps TRBD1 as D (5 bases). Germline lookup yields CDR1 MDHEN and CDR2 SYDVKM. With 0 bases removed from V and 4 bases from J, the gap between germline ends came to 10 bases. The CDR3 runs to 14 residues. Here the CDR3 reads CASSLWQGLYEQYF. DNA of the CDR3: TGTGCCAGCAGTTTATGGCAGGGCCTATACGAGCAGTACTTC.

CDR3 protein: CASSEWGQGNEQFF. As DNA, the CDR3 is TGTGCCAGCAGTGAATGGGGACAGGGCAATGAGCAGTTCTTC. The chain links TRBV6-4 to TRBJ2-1, with 9 bases that match TRBD1. Germline lookup yields CDR1 MRHNA and CDR2 SNTAGT. V was clipped by 3 bases and J by 6 bases; unmatched bases: 3. The CDR3 has 14 amino acids.

For this clone: One end of the junction varies from germline; a read error may be responsible. The chain is built from TRBV7-7 and TRBJ2-7; D remains ambiguous. The V gene's germline CDR1 is SSHAT and CDR2 FNYEAQ (reference sequence). This CDR3 has 14 amino acids. The CDR3 bases are TGTGCTAGCAGCTTAGGTCCTAGTTCCGGCGAGCAGTACTTC. Translation: CASSLGPSSGEQYF. The full variable domain, in which reference TRBV7-7 and TRBJ2-7 provide the parts outside the CDR3, is GAGVSQSPRYKVTKRGQDVTLRCDPISSHATLYWYQQALGQGPEFLTYFNYEAQPDKSGLPSDRFSAERPEGSISTLTIQRTEQRDSAMYRCASSLGPSSGEQYFGPGTRLTVT.

This chain links TRBV5-1 with TRBJ2-2, with a possible D match to TRBD1 (6 bases). Trimming removed 1 base from V and 5 bases from J, with 6 bases in between. Germline CDR1 reads SGHRS; CDR2 reads YFSETQ. This CDR3 region has 13 residues. The CDR3 is CASSLQGTGELFF. The CDR3 DNA reads as TGCGCCAGCAGCTTGCAGGGGACCGGGGAGCTGTTTTTT. Full variable domain (missing parts from reference TRBV5-1 and TRBJ2-2): KAGVTQTPRYLIKTRGQQVTLSCSPISGHRSVSWYQQTPGQGLQFLFEYFSETQRNKGNFPGRFSGRQFSNSRSEMNVSTLELGDSALYLCASSLQGTGELFFGEGSRLTVL.

This chain connects TRBV6-1 to TRBJ2-7, with D tentatively TRBD1 (5 bases). Trimming stripped 6 bases from V and 3 bases from J, with 15 bases between. The V gene's germline CDR1 is MNHNS and CDR2 SASEGT. The CDR3 covers 14 residues. The DNA for the CDR3 is TGTGCCAGCAGAAAAGTGACAGCTGACTACGAGCAGTACTTC. This codes for CASRKVTADYEQYF.

J is TRBJ2-1 and V is TRBV5-1, with 11 bases that match TRBD2. Trimming removed 2 bases from V and 9 bases from J; junction bases left unmatched: 7. Germline V gene sequence: CDR1 SGHRS, CDR2 YFSETQ. This CDR3 contains 15 residues. Here the CDR3 DNA reads TGCGCCAGCAGCTTAGGTAGCGGGAGGGGTATTGAGCAGTTCTTC. Its translation: CASSLGSGRGIEQFF. The variable domain in full, with the rest retrieved from reference TRBV5-1 and TRBJ2-1, is KAGVTQTPRYLIKTRGQQVTLSCSPISGHRSVSWYQQTPGQGLQFLFEYFSETQRNKGNFPGRFSGRQFSNSRSEMNVSTLELGDSALYLCASSLGSGRGIEQFFGPGTRLTVL.

The genes are TRBV6-5 and TRBJ1-2; no definite D call. The ends were cut back, 6 bases at V and 8 bases at J, with 10 bases in the middle. The CDR3 is 11 residues long. CDR1 MNHEY and CDR2 SVGAGI come from the germline V gene. CDR3 nucleotide sequence: TGTGCCAGCAGAGGAGAGGTCGGCTACACCTTC. Protein sequence: CASRGEVGYTF.

The table lists this clone with a few counts. This chain joins TRBV27 and TRBJ2-5, with D tentatively TRBD1 (6 bases). Germline loops: CDR1 MNHEY, CDR2 SMNVEV (reference sequence). Trimming shortened V by 0 bases and J by 5 bases, and 22 bases separated the two germline ends. The CDR3 totals 18 residues. The CDR3, as DNA: TGTGCCAGCAGTTTATCGGCTAGTTTCACAACAGGGTTGGAGACCCAGTACTTC. This gives the protein CASSLSASFTTGLETQYF.

The chain joins TRBV7-6 to TRBJ2-3; D ambiguous. The CDR3 runs 14 residues. V lost 1 base, J lost 1 base, and 6 bases lay in between. CDR1 and CDR2 from the germline V gene are SGHVS and FNYEAQ. CDR3 in amino acids: CASSLVGGTDTQYF. The CDR3, as DNA: TGTGCCAGCAGCTTAGTTGGGGGCACAGATACGCAGTATTTT.

The CDR3 DNA reads TGCGCCAGCAGCCACCACCCGAAAAGCCCGGGCCGCGAGCAGTACTTC. As protein: CASSHHPKSPGREQYF. This sequence joins TRBV4-1 and TRBJ2-7, with D uncertain. The CDR3 covers 16 residues. Looked up from germline, CDR1 is MGHRA and CDR2 is YSYEKL. The V end was cut by 3 bases, the J end by 6 bases, with 21 bases between.

Here the CDR3 reads CASSLRSGNQPQHF. DNA for the CDR3: TGTGCCAGCAGTTTAAGAAGCGGGAATCAGCCCCAGCATTTT. The chain carries TRBV27 and TRBJ1-5; D gene unclear. Trimming left V 2 bases short and J 4 bases short, with 9 bases between. From germline, CDR1 is MNHEY and CDR2 SMNVEV (reference sequence). There are 14 residues in the CDR3.

V usage is TRBV15 and J usage is TRBJ2-7, with 8 bases aligning to TRBD2. This CDR3 comprises 15 residues. Germline V gene sequence: CDR1 LNHNV, CDR2 YYDKDF (reference sequence). V lost 5 bases to trimming and J lost 5 bases; unmatched junction nucleotides: 11. The CDR3 region has the DNA TGTGCCACCAGCGGGCCGAGCGGGAGAATCGACGAGCAGTACTTC. Translated: CATSGPSGRIDEQYF.

V usage is TRBV5-6 and J usage is TRBJ2-3, with TRBD2 matching over 10 bases. CDR1 and CDR2 from the germline V gene are SGHDT and YYEEEE. The V and J ends lost 4 bases and 6 bases, in that order; junction bases with no gene match: 14. The CDR3 runs 17 residues. CDR3 sequence: CASSPPSGRAQGDTQYF. Written as DNA, the CDR3 is TGTGCCAGCAGCCCACCGAGCGGGAGGGCCCAGGGGGATACGCAGTATTTT.

This rearrangement joins TRBV19 to TRBJ2-1; D is possibly TRBD1 or TRBD2 (7 bases each). The CDR3 has 16 residues. The germline V and J ends were trimmed by 3 bases and 7 bases, with 19 bases remaining between them. Germline V gives CDR1 LNHDA, CDR2 SQIVND (reference sequence). The CDR3 DNA follows: TGTGCCAGTAGTATCTCGAGGGCAGGGGGGGATAATGAGCAGTTCTTC. Protein: CASSISRAGGDNEQFF. The variable domain in full, with the rest retrieved from reference TRBV19 and TRBJ2-1, is DGGITQSPKYLFRKEGQNVTLSCEQNLNHDAMYWYRQDPGQGLRLIYYSQIVNDFQKGDIAEGYSVSREKKESFPLTVTSAQKNPTAFYLCASSISRAGGDNEQFFGPGTRLTVL.